Shown below are 14 T cell receptor beta chains from a single sample sequenced in a study of blood T cell repertoires in COVID-19. Profiled with immunoSEQ multiplex PCR; TCRdb holds only in-frame clones, not every one. The sample shows some 350,000 clones, over 80% of them seen only once. The sample was peripheral blood. The receptors shown here come from a woman in her forties or fifties with COVID-19, enrolled during active disease.

V is TRBV11-2 and J is TRBJ1-2; D gene uncertain. V lost 1 base and J 11 bases, leaving 14 bases between the germline ends. Per the germline V gene, CDR1 is SGHAT and CDR2 is FQNNGV. CDR3 size: 13 residues. The CDR3 coding sequence is TGTGCCAGCAGCTTAGGGGTGGCGGTTTCTTACACCTTC. It is translated as CASSLGVAVSYTF.

This chain's CDR3 is CASEVVRVRGTGELFF. For the CDR3, the DNA is TGTGCCAGTGAGGTGGTAAGGGTTAGGGGCACCGGGGAGCTGTTTTTT. This chain connects TRBV19 to TRBJ2-2; tentative D call: TRBD1 (5 bases). Germline V lookup: CDR1 LNHDA, CDR2 SQIVND (reference sequence). The ends were cut back, 8 bases at V and 4 bases at J, with 20 bases in the middle. The CDR3 runs to 16 residues.

The J gene is TRBJ1-2, the V gene TRBV9; D is possibly TRBD1 (5 bases). Trimming stripped 0 bases from V and 8 bases from J, with 20 bases between. This CDR3 has 16 residues. The germline V gene encodes CDR1 SGDLS and CDR2 YYNGEE. CDR3 coding DNA: TGTGCCAGCAGCGTAGGGGTGAGCTCGGACGGGGGAGGCTACACCTTC. Protein product: CASSVGVSSDGGGYTF. Variable domain in full (rest from reference TRBV9 and TRBJ1-2): DSGVTQTPKHLITATGQRVTLRCSPRSGDLSVYWYQQSLDQGLQFLIQYYNGEERAKGNILERFSAQQFPDLHSELNLSSLELGDSALYFCASSVGVSSDGGGYTFGSGTRLTVV.

The chain combines TRBV30 with TRBJ2-2; perhaps TRBD2 as D (6 bases). This CDR3 is built from 15 residues. V was cut by 1 base and J by 3 bases, with 12 bases left in between. Germline values: CDR1 GTSNPN, CDR2 SVGIG (reference sequence). CDR3 coding DNA: TGTGCCTGGAGTGCTGCTAGCGCATACACCGGGGAGCTGTTTTTT. Amino acids: CAWSAASAYTGELFF.

The chain employs TRBV7-2 and TRBJ2-2; 14 bases map to TRBD2. The CDR3 length is 18 residues. Losses at the gene ends were 4 bases for V and 4 bases for J; bases not matched to a gene: 8. CDR1 SGHTA and CDR2 FQGNSA come from the germline V gene. In DNA, the CDR3 is TGTGCCAGCAGCTCATCCGTGACTAGCGGGAGGGTCACCGGGGAGCTGTTTTTT. As protein: CASSSSVTSGRVTGELFF. The full variable domain, its missing parts supplied by reference TRBV7-2 and TRBJ2-2, is GAGVSQSPSNKVTEKGKDVELRCDPISGHTALYWYRQSLGQGLEFLIYFQGNSAPDKSGLPSDRFSAERTGGSVSTLTIQRTQQEDSAVYLCASSSSVTSGRVTGELFFGEGSRLTVL.

The chain is built from TRBV6-4 and TRBJ1-1; D unclear. Between the trimmed V and J ends, which lost 6 bases and 1 base, there was a span of 9 bases. Germline V lookup: CDR1 MRHNA, CDR2 SNTAGT. This CDR3 comprises 13 residues. This CDR3 reads CASSRRQNTEAFF. CDR3 in DNA: TGTGCCAGCAGCAGACGACAGAACACTGAAGCTTTCTTT.

V is TRBV5-1 and J is TRBJ2-7; 14 positions match TRBD2. V was pared by 3 bases and J by 4 bases, with 9 bases of the junction left unmatched. The germline V gene encodes CDR1 SGHRS and CDR2 YFSETQ. This CDR3 has 17 residues. CDR3: CASSSRPGTSGSYEQYF. The DNA for the CDR3 is TGCGCCAGCAGCTCCAGGCCCGGGACTAGCGGGAGTTACGAGCAGTACTTC.

V gene TRBV11-2 combines with J gene TRBJ2-7; weak D call: TRBD1 (6 bases). Trimming took off 2 bases at V and 6 bases at J, with 8 bases between the two ends. The CDR3 is 12 amino acids. Germline V gene sequence: CDR1 SGHAT, CDR2 FQNNGV. The CDR3 spells CASSLPRGEQYF. The DNA of the CDR3 is TGTGCCAGCAGCTTACCCAGGGGCGAGCAGTACTTC.

The J gene is TRBJ1-6, the V gene TRBV5-1; D is ambiguous. The length of the CDR3 is 15 residues. CDR1 and CDR2 from the germline V gene are SGHRS and YFSETQ. The germline V and J ends were trimmed by 0 bases and 10 bases, with 14 bases remaining between them. The CDR3 nucleotides read TGCGCCAGCAGCTTGGACCCGGGGAAGAGCTCACCCCTCCACTTT. Its protein is CASSLDPGKSSPLHF.

The chain carries TRBV6-6 and TRBJ2-3; 10 bases align to TRBD1. V trimming: 8 bases; J trimming: 5 bases; junction bases outside the gene matches: 13. This CDR3 comprises 16 residues. Germline lookup yields CDR1 MNHNY and CDR2 SVGAGI (reference sequence). CDR3 DNA: TGTGCCAGCGGAAGGACAGGGGGTTCGTCAGGAGATACGCAGTATTTT. Residues: CASGRTGGSSGDTQYF.

The V call is TRBV5-4, the J call TRBJ2-3; 13 nucleotides match TRBD2. Germline CDR1 and CDR2: SGHNT and YYREEE (reference sequence). With 4 bases clipped from V and 0 bases from J, the junction kept 5 bases outside the gene matches. The CDR3 runs to 17 residues. The DNA for the CDR3 is TGTGCCAGCAGCGGGACTAGCGGGACCTATAGCACAGATACGCAGTATTTT. It translates to CASSGTSGTYSTDTQYF.

This clone has a single count. The genes are TRBV5-8 and TRBJ1-1; 9 bases agree with TRBD1. Germline-derived CDR1 and CDR2 are SGHTS and YDEGEE. This CDR3 comprises 14 residues. After removal of 0 bases from V and 8 bases from J, the junction contained 5 bases not matched to a gene. The CDR3 region has the DNA TGTGCCAGCAGCTTGGACAGGGGGCGGGGAGAAGCTTTCTTT. It codes for CASSLDRGRGEAFF.

The chain has TRBV5-6 and TRBJ1-5; D is undetermined. The CDR3 loop spans 14 amino acids. Germline loops: CDR1 SGHDT, CDR2 YYEEEE. V lost 0 bases and J lost 5, with 9 bases in between. For the CDR3, the DNA is TGTGCCAGCAGCTTGGGGGCGGGAGATCAGCCCCAGCATTTT. Translation: CASSLGAGDQPQHF.

This sequence joins TRBV29-1 and TRBJ1-1; no definite D call. V lost 4 bases and J lost 2, with 11 bases in between. CDR1 SQVTM and CDR2 ANQGSEA come from the germline V gene. The CDR3 extends over 13 amino acids. This CDR3 is CSVAQDPNTEAFF. The CDR3 DNA is TGCAGCGTTGCCCAGGATCCAAACACTGAAGCTTTCTTT.